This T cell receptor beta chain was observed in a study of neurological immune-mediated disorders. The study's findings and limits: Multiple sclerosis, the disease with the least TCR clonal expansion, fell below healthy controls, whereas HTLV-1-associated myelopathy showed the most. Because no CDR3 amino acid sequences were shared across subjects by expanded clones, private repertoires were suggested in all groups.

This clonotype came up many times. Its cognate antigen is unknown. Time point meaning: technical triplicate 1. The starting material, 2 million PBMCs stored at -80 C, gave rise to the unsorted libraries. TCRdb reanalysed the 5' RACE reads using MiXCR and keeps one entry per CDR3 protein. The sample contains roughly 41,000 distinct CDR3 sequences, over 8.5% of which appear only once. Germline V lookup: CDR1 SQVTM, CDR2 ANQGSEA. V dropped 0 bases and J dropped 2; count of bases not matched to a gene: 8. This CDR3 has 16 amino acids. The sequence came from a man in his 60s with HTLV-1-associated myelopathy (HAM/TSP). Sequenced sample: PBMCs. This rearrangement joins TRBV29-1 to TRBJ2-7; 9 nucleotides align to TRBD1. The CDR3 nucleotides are TGCAGCGTTGAAGATCTAGGGACAGGGAGGGCCTACGAGCAGTACTTC. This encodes CSVEDLGTGRAYEQYF.